The clone carrying this TCR beta chain was counted ten times or more. The CDR3 is made up of 15 amino acids. Germline assignment: CDR1 SGHAT and CDR2 FQDESV (reference sequence). Trimming stripped 5 bases from V and 1 base from J, with 15 bases between. TCRdb redid the calling of the RT-PCR reads with MiXCR, one entry per CDR3 protein. The sample carries about 700,000 distinct CDR3 sequences, 13% to 15% recorded once. Material: memory CD4+ T cells from blood. This rearrangement joins TRBV11-1 to TRBJ2-7; D may correspond to TRBD1 or TRBD2 (5 bases each). The TCR was taken from a female donor in good health, serving as a healthy control. The CDR3 protein is CASSSDPGPSYEQYF. The CDR3 coding sequence is TGTGCCAGCAGCAGTGATCCGGGGCCTTCCTACGAGCAGTACTTC. Together with reference TRBV11-1 and TRBJ2-7, the CDR3 gives the full variable domain: EAEVAQSPRYKITEKSQAVAFWCDPISGHATLYWYRQILGQGPELLVQFQDESVVDDSQLPKDRFSAERLKGVDSTLKIQPAELGDSAMYLCASSSDPGPSYEQYFGPGTRLTVT.